A selection of T cell receptor beta chains follows, all from one sample in a study of blood T cell repertoires in COVID-19. Sequencing was performed with immunoSEQ multiplex PCR; in TCRdb, only in-frame clones are kept and a portion is missing. The sample gives almost 200,000 clones, 85% of which show up once; roughly 0.91% is in the top ten. The specimen sequenced was peripheral blood. Receptors were obtained from a man aged 55 to 70 with COVID-19, enrolled during active disease. Both conserved end residues are part of each CDR3.

v_gene,len,CDR3aa
TRBV5-1,13,CASSLGGGEPQHF
TRBV19,13,CASTPTGSHEQYF
TRBV2,14,CASSVDRGNTEAFF
TRBV6-2/TRBV6-3,16,CASSSPSGGTYNEQFF
TRBV27,14,CASRPTGGWYEQYF
TRBV7-2,14,CASSPTSGRYEQYF
TRBV30,11,CAWSSPKKLFF
TRBV9,14,CASSYGQGAREQYF
TRBV10-3,12,CAIGLGTDTQYF
TRBV5-4,12,CASSPPAGEQYF
TRBV7-2,14,CASSLGSGVQPQHF
TRBV5-6,15,CASSLTGVGANVLTF
TRBV7-6,16,CASSPTVLATNEKLFF
TRBV7-9,14,CASSRTPGSYEQYF
TRBV4-1,14,CASSQEQSQDTQYF
TRBV7-8,16,CASSPSVGGDGNTIYF
TRBV20-1,11,CSAKGIYGYTF
TRBV25-1,18,CASSECLTGGGLCYGYTF
TRBV10-3,14,CAISESSRDEKLFF
TRBV28,16,CASSSTGTGFFRELFF
TRBV5-6,13,CASSPGLNQPQHF
TRBV6-5,16,CASSYSRPSSGNTIYF
TRBV3-1/TRBV3-2,15,CASSQGTVYNSPLHF
TRBV20-1,14,CSASRDSYNSPLHF
TRBV6-4,17,CASRRSAQGVGNTEAFF
TRBV12-5,12,CASGSSPGGAFF
TRBV5-4,14,CASSMDRYEETQYF
TRBV15,12,CATSRAYNEQFF
TRBV5-1,14,CASSFGQVSNEQFF
TRBV21-1,18,CASSKRKGQDAGNTEAFF
TRBV9,16,CASSVAAGAGADTQYF
TRBV29-1,15,CSSKGTADSYNEQFF
TRBV6-2/TRBV6-3,13,CASSDRADQPQHF
TRBV7-9,13,CASSLGQASGYTF
TRBV30,10,CSWGRTEAFF
TRBV28,15,CASSFFWRENYEQYF
TRBV6-1,16,CASSEQGAYSNQPQHF
TRBV2,14,CASSGIGVNQPQHF
TRBV9,15,CASSDPARGSYEQYF
TRBV15,15,CATLRAGFPGNTIYF
TRBV5-1,14,CASSRGGGRETQYF
TRBV7-2,14,CASSLTTVNTEAFF
TRBV5-1,14,CASSLGRVNTEAFF
TRBV24-1,13,CATSDSGGDEQFF
TRBV7-9,17,CASSFNRDSQRGHGYTF
TRBV5-1,15,CASSSDRGLDYGYTF
TRBV5-5,15,CASSSRQGMNTEAFF
TRBV18,14,CASSPRGGKETQYF
TRBV9,15,CASSVRTGINEKLFF
TRBV10-1,16,CASSESGLAGGNEQFF
TRBV7-9,11,CASSFRDEQYF
TRBV2,14,CASRRRGGNTEAFF
TRBV3-1/TRBV3-2,14,CASSQALGGTEAFF
TRBV19,13,CATKWGENQPQHF
TRBV28,14,CASSSTGARYGYTF